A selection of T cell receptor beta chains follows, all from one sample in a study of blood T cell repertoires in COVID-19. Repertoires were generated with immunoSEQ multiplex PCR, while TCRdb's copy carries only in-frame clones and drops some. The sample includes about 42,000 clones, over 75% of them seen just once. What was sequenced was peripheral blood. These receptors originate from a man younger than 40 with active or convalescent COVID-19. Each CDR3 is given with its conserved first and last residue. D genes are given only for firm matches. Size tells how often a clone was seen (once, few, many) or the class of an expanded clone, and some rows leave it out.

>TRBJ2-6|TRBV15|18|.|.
CATSRARGAFSGANVLTF
TGTGCCACCAGCAGAGCCCGGGGGGCCTTCTCTGGGGCCAACGTCCTGACTTTC
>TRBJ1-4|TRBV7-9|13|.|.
CASSRGSNEKLFF
TGTGCCAGCAGCCGCGGGAGCAATGAAAAACTGTTTTTT
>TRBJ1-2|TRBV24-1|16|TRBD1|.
CATSDRQGPASYGYTF
TGTGCCACCAGTGATCGACAGGGCCCCGCTAGCTATGGCTACACCTTC
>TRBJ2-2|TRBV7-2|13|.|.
CASSLSLPGELFF
TGTGCCAGCAGCTTATCTCTCCCCGGGGAGCTGTTTTTT
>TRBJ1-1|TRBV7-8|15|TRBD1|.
CASSPRQGANTEAFF
TGTGCCAGCAGCCCCAGACAGGGGGCGAACACTGAAGCTTTCTTT
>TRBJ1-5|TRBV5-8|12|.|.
CASSPGGQPQHF
TGTGCCAGCAGCCCGGGTGGTCAGCCCCAGCATTTT
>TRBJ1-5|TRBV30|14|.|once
CAWSRGGSNQPQHF
TGTGCCTGGAGTCGGGGGGGAAGCAATCAGCCCCAGCATTTT
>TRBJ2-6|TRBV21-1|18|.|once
CASSKGAGGHTGANVLTF
TGTGCCAGCAGCAAAGGGGCGGGAGGGCACACTGGGGCCAACGTCCTGACTTTC
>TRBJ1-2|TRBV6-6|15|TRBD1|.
CASTGGQGRNYGYTF
TGTGCCAGCACCGGGGGACAGGGCCGTAACTATGGCTACACCTTC
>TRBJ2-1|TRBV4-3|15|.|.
CASSQERGPYNEQFF
TGCGCCAGCAGCCAAGAGCGTGGGCCCTACAATGAGCAGTTCTTC
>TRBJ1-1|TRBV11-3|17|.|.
CASTLYRGGGSSGEAFF
TGTGCCAGCACCTTGTATCGGGGGGGCGGGTCATCAGGTGAAGCTTTCTTT
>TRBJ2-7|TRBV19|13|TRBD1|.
CASTTQQGYEQYF
TGTGCCAGTACTACTCAACAGGGGTACGAGCAGTACTTC
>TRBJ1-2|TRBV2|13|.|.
CASSVTPAGGYTF
TGTGCCAGCAGTGTTACGCCGGCGGGTGGCTACACCTTC
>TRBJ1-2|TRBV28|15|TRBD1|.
CASSFGGTGGYGYTF
TGTGCCAGCAGTTTTGGAGGGACAGGGGGGTATGGCTACACCTTC
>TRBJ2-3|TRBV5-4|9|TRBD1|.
CARDRVQYF
TGTGCCAGGGACAGGGTGCAGTATTTT
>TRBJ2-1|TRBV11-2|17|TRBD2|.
CASSLDGLAGYYNEQFF
TGTGCCAGCAGCTTGGACGGACTAGCGGGGTACTACAATGAGCAGTTCTTC
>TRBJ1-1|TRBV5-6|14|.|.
CASSLRALRAEAFF
TGTGCCAGCAGCTTGCGTGCCCTCCGGGCTGAAGCTTTCTTT
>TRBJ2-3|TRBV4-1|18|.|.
CASSQERDSGAYTDTQYF
TGCGCCAGCAGCCAAGAACGGGACTCCGGGGCGTACACAGATACGCAGTATTTT
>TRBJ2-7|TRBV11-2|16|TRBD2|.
CASSAPGLAGVYEQYF
TGTGCCAGCAGCGCACCGGGACTAGCGGGGGTTTACGAGCAGTACTTC
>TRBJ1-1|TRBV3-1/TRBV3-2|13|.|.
CASSHVPYREAFF
TGTGCCAGCAGCCACGTACCGTACAGGGAAGCTTTCTTT
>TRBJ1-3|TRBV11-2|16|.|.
CASSLGGISSGNTIYF
TGTGCCAGCAGCTTAGGTGGCATCAGCTCTGGAAACACCATATATTTT
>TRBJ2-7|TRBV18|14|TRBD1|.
CASSPGTATYEQYF
TGTGCCAGCTCCCCCGGGACAGCCACCTACGAGCAGTACTTC
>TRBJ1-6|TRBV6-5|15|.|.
CASSAAGIRRSPLHF
TGTGCCAGCAGCGCAGCGGGAATTAGGAGGTCACCCCTCCACTTT
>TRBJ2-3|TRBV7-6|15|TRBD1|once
CASSLAGQGLDTQYF
TGTGCCAGCAGCTTAGCCGGACAGGGCTTGGATACGCAGTATTTT
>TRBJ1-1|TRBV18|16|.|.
CASSPLRAGANTEAFF
TGTGCCAGCTCCCCGCTGAGGGCGGGGGCGAACACTGAAGCTTTCTTT
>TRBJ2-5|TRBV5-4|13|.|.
CASSLQGWETQYF
TGTGCCAGCAGCTTGCAGGGGTGGGAGACCCAGTACTTC
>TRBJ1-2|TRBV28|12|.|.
CASSPPTHGYTF
TGTGCCAGCAGTCCCCCGACTCATGGCTACACCTTC
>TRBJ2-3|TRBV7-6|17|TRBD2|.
CASSLVPSGGGTDTQYF
TGTGCCAGCAGCTTAGTCCCCAGCGGGGGAGGCACAGATACGCAGTATTTT
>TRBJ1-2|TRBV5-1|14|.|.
CASSWEGGQGGYTF
TGCGCCAGCAGTTGGGAAGGAGGGCAGGGTGGCTACACCTTC